This record concerns one TCR beta chain sequence. The data belong to a study of cytomegalovirus exposure and HLA in healthy donors. PCR primers comprised 60 Vbeta and 13 Jbeta primers. Profiled with immunoSEQ multiplex PCR; TCRdb holds only in-frame clones, not every one. The sample comprises around 200,000 clones, 70% to 80% of which are singletons, and about 2.2% rests with the top ten. Sequenced input: PBMCs. The receptor's source is a woman between 45 and 65 years old in good health and CMV-seronegative.

CDR3 sequence reads: CASSFEDRGYGDYGYTF. Here the CDR3 DNA reads TGCGCCAGCAGTTTTGAGGACAGGGGGTACGGTGACTATGGCTACACCTTC. The V call is TRBV4-3, the J call TRBJ1-2; 10 bases fit TRBD1. The J segment lost 3 bases and the V segment lost 6 bases, leaving 13 bases of the junction unmatched. The CDR3 spans 17 residues. Germline V gene lookup returns CDR1 LGHNA and CDR2 YSLEER.